The 13 T cell receptor beta chains below come from one sample, sequenced in a study of blood T cell repertoires in COVID-19. This table comes from immunoSEQ multiplex PCR, and its TCRdb copy is limited to in-frame clones, with some not included. The table lists about 70,000 clones, approximately 80% of them singletons. The sample taken for sequencing was peripheral blood. The source of these receptors is a woman of 80 years or more with active or convalescent COVID-19.

The chain recombines TRBV7-9 with TRBJ2-7; D remains ambiguous. Deletions cut 1 base from V and 0 bases from J, with 7 bases between. This CDR3 has 14 amino acids. Germline CDR1 and CDR2: SEHNR and FQNEAQ (reference sequence). Here the CDR3 DNA reads TGTGCCAGCAGCTTAGATTCGAGCTCCTACGAGCAGTACTTC. Protein sequence: CASSLDSSSYEQYF.

The chain is built from TRBV11-3 and TRBJ2-2, with a tentative D call TRBD2 (5 bases). This CDR3 region has 13 residues. CDR1 and CDR2 from the germline V gene are SGHNT and YENEEA. Trimming took 5 bases from V and 7 from J, leaving 11 bases between them. Here the CDR3 reads CASSGRGIGELFF. In nucleotides, the CDR3 is TGTGCCAGCAGCGGACGGGGAATCGGGGAGCTGTTTTTT.

The chain is built from TRBV5-5 and TRBJ1-1; D is undetermined. V lost 2 bases, J lost 5 bases, and 7 bases lay in between. Germline V gene lookup returns CDR1 SGHKS and CDR2 YYEKEE (reference sequence). The CDR3 consists of 12 residues. CDR3 in amino acids: CASSFSGTEAFF. The CDR3 DNA reads TGTGCCAGCAGCTTTAGTGGTACTGAAGCTTTCTTT.

The V gene is TRBV7-2, the J gene TRBJ1-4; 9 positions match TRBD1. V trimming: 2 bases; J trimming: 5 bases; junction bases outside the gene matches: 6. CDR3 length: 16 residues. Germline V CDR1 and CDR2: SGHTA, FQGNSA. The CDR3 is CASSLIPGTGNEKLFF. The DNA of the CDR3 is TGTGCCAGCAGCTTAATACCCGGGACAGGGAATGAAAAACTGTTTTTT. The full variable domain, rest sourced from reference TRBV7-2 and TRBJ1-4, is GAGVSQSPSNKVTEKGKDVELRCDPISGHTALYWYRQSLGQGLEFLIYFQGNSAPDKSGLPSDRFSAERTGGSVSTLTIQRTQQEDSAVYLCASSLIPGTGNEKLFFGSGTQLSVL.

This chain uses TRBV3-1 (or the pseudogene TRBV3-2) with TRBJ2-1; possible D gene TRBD2, 6 bases. The length of the CDR3 is 16 residues. The V and J ends lost 0 bases and 0 bases respectively, with 9 bases between them. The germline V gene has CDR1 LGHDT and CDR2 YNNKEL (reference sequence). The CDR3 here is CASSQDGGRSYNEQFF. In nucleotides, the CDR3 is TGTGCCAGCAGCCAAGACGGGGGACGCTCCTACAATGAGCAGTTCTTC.

This chain links TRBV30 with TRBJ2-6, with a weak D call TRBD1 (6 bases). This CDR3 spans 14 amino acids. V lost 5 bases and J 1 base, leaving 9 bases between the germline ends. The germline gives CDR1 GTSNPN, CDR2 SVGIG (reference sequence). In DNA, the CDR3 is TGTGCCTGGCAAACAGGGTCTGGGGCCAACGTCCTGACTTTC. Its protein product is CAWQTGSGANVLTF.

The chain carries TRBV3-1 (or the pseudogene TRBV3-2) and TRBJ1-3; 10 nucleotides align to TRBD1. This CDR3 has 17 amino acids. With 4 bases clipped from V and 3 bases from J, the junction kept 9 bases outside the gene matches. From germline, CDR1 is LGHDT and CDR2 YNNKEL (reference sequence). The CDR3 is CASSPSRGQGFGNTIYF. DNA of the CDR3: TGTGCCAGCAGCCCAAGTAGGGGACAGGGGTTTGGAAACACCATATATTTT.

The genes are TRBV7-9 and TRBJ2-6, with 7 nucleotides matching TRBD2. CDR3 size: 15 residues. The V gene's germline CDR1 is SEHNR and CDR2 FQNEAQ (reference sequence). V lost 5 bases to trimming and J lost 2 bases; unmatched junction nucleotides: 3. This CDR3 reads CASSPGLPGANVLTF. The CDR3 DNA sequence: TGTGCCAGCAGCCCGGGACTACCTGGGGCCAACGTCCTGACTTTC.

The V call is TRBV9, the J call TRBJ2-1, with D uncertain. CDR1 and CDR2 (germline): SGDLS, YYNGEE. The CDR3 runs to 13 residues. V lost 0 bases and J lost 9, with 10 bases in between. The chain's CDR3 is CASSVASLGEQFF. CDR3 in DNA: TGTGCCAGCAGCGTAGCTAGTTTGGGTGAGCAGTTCTTC.

J is TRBJ2-1 and V is TRBV2; possible D gene TRBD2, 5 bases. This CDR3 spans 14 amino acids. V gave up 6 bases and J gave up 0 bases, with 9 bases separating them. Germline V gene data show CDR1 as SNHLY and CDR2 as FYNNEI. CDR3 DNA: TGTGCCAGCAGGGACTCTAGCTCCTACAATGAGCAGTTCTTC. Translated: CASRDSSSYNEQFF.

The genes are TRBV7-2 and TRBJ2-3, with TRBD2 identical over 12 bases. CDR1 is SGHTA, CDR2 FQGNSA, per germline. The CDR3 totals 15 residues. The ends lost 5 bases at V and 5 bases at J; junction bases unmatched: 5. The CDR3 loop reads CASSPPGLAGDTQYF. The CDR3 region has the DNA TGTGCCAGCAGCCCGCCGGGACTAGCGGGAGATACGCAGTATTTT.

In this sample, this clone turned up once. In DNA form, the CDR3 reads TGCGCCAGCAGCGTTGCCGGGACTAGCGGGTCTCGACCCACAGATACGCAGTATTTT. It is translated as CASSVAGTSGSRPTDTQYF. The chain uses TRBV5-1 and TRBJ2-3; 12 positions agree with TRBD2. V shed 4 bases and J 2 bases; nucleotides not matched to a gene: 14. The CDR3 consists of 19 residues. The germline V gene encodes CDR1 SGHRS and CDR2 YFSETQ.

This chain joins TRBV7-2 and TRBJ1-2; D may be TRBD1 (5 bases). The germline V gene encodes CDR1 SGHTA and CDR2 FQGNSA. This CDR3 is 14 amino acids long. The ends were cut back, 5 bases at V and 4 bases at J, with 14 bases in the middle. CDR3 loop: CASSPMAGTYGYTF. CDR3 bases: TGTGCCAGCAGCCCTATGGCGGGGACCTATGGCTACACCTTC.